The entry that follows covers one TCR beta chain sequence. This CDR3 region has 13 residues. Germline CDR1 MNHNS, CDR2 SASEGT. V lost 9 bases and J 0 bases, leaving 10 bases between the germline ends. The data derive from a study of shared clonotypes between healthy human individuals. Overall study context: With ages of 18 to 49, the donors were two women and a few men.

Method: immunoSEQ multiplex PCR; TCRdb's copy keeps in-frame clones and lacks some. The sample lists nearly 2 million clones, about 95% occurring once. Terminally differentiated effector memory CD45RA+ cells were left out of the naive CD8 fraction, which was CD45RO-negative and positively selected for CCR7. The clonotype was recovered from a man between 18 and 29 years old in good health. This sequence joins TRBV6-1 and TRBJ2-3; D is undetermined. What was sequenced was naive CD8+ T cells sorted from blood. CDR3 in DNA: TGTGCCAGTGCTATCGTTAGCACAGATACGCAGTATTTT. This gives the protein CASAIVSTDTQYF.